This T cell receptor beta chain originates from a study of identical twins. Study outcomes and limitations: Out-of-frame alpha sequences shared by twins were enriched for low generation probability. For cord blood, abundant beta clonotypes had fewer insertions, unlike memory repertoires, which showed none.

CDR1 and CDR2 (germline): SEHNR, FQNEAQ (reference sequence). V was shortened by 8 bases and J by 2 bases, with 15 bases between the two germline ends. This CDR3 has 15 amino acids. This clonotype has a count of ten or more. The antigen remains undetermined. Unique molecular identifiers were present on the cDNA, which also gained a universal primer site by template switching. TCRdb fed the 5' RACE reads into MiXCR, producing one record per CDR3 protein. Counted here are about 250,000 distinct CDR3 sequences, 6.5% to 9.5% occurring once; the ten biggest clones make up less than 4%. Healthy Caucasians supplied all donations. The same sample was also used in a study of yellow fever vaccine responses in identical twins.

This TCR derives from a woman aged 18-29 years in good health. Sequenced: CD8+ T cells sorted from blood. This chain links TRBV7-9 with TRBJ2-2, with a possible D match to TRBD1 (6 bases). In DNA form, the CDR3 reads TGTGCCAGCCCTGGACCGGGACAAAACACCGGGGAGCTGTTTTTT. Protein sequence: CASPGPGQNTGELFF.